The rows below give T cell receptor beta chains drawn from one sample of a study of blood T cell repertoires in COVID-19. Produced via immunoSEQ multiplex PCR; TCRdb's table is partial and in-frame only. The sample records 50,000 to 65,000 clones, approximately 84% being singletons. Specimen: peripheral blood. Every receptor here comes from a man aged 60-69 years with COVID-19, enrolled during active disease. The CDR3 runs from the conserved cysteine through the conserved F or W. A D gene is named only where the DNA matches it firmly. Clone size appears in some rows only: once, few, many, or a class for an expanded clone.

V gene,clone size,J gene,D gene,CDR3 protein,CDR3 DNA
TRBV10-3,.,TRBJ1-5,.,CAISARGEEYQPQHF,TGTGCCATCAGTGCTCGGGGGGAGGAGTATCAGCCCCAGCATTTT
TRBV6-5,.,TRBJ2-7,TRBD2,CASSAPGGYEQYF,TGTGCCAGCAGCGCCCCGGGAGGGTACGAGCAGTACTTC
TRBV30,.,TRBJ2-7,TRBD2,CAWSRLAGEQYF,TGTGCCTGGAGTAGACTAGCGGGAGAGCAGTACTTC
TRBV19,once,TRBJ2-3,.,CATSGLLSTDTQYF,TGTGCCACCTCAGGCCTGCTTAGCACAGATACGCAGTATTTT
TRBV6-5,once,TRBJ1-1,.,CASSYTTPGMNTEAFF,TGTGCCAGCAGTTACACTACACCCGGGATGAACACTGAAGCTTTCTTT
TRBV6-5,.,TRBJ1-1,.,CASTPGQVNTEAFF,TGTGCCAGCACACCGGGACAAGTCAACACTGAAGCTTTCTTT
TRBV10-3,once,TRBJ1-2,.,CAISEGQGGYTF,TGTGCCATCAGTGAGGGACAAGGGGGCTACACCTTC
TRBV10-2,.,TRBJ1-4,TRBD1,CASSPGQEGKLFF,TGCGCCAGCAGCCCGGGACAGGAGGGGAAACTGTTTTTT
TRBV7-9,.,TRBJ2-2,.,CASSLGALNTGELFF,TGTGCCAGCAGCTTGGGGGCATTGAACACCGGGGAGCTGTTTTTT
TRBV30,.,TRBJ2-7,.,CAWNGAPSYDEQYF,TGTGCCTGGAATGGTGCCCCCTCCTACGACGAGCAGTACTTC
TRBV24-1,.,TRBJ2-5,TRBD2,CATSDPLAGGKETQYF,TGTGCCACCAGTGATCCTCTAGCGGGGGGTAAAGAGACCCAGTACTTC
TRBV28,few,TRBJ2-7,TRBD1,CASSFGGQGRSEQYF,TGTGCCAGCAGTTTCGGGGGACAGGGCCGGAGCGAGCAGTACTTC
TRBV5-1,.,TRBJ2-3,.,CASSVRGPDTQYF,TGCGCCAGCAGCGTGCGGGGGCCGGATACGCAGTATTTT
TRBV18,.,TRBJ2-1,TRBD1,CASSPPDATGVCFF,TGTGCCAGCTCACCACCAGACGCGACAGGGGTGTGTTTCTTC
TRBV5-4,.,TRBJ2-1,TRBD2,CASSPGLAGGYSYNEQFF,TGTGCCAGCAGCCCCGGACTAGCGGGGGGTTACTCCTACAATGAGCAGTTCTTC
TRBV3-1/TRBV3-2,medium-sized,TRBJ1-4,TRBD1,CASRSGGSGEKLFF,TGTGCCAGCAGGTCAGGGGGCTCTGGGGAAAAACTGTTTTTT
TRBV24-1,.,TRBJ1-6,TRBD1,CATGQGDNSPLHF,TGTGCCACCGGACAGGGGGATAATTCACCCCTCCACTTT
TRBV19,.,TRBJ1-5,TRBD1,CATQQGVSNQPQHF,TGTGCCACTCAACAGGGGGTTAGCAATCAGCCCCAGCATTTT
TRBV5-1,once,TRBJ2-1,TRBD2,CASSPSGDPYNEQFF,TGCGCCAGCAGCCCCAGCGGGGACCCCTACAATGAGCAGTTCTTC
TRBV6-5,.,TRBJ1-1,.,CASSYGQLNTEAFF,TGTGCCAGCAGTTACGGGCAGTTAAACACTGAAGCTTTCTTT
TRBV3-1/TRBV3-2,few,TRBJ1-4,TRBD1,CASSPGTANEKLFF,TGTGCCAGCAGCCCCGGGACAGCTAATGAAAAACTGTTTTTT
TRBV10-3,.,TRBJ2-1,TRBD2,CAITGTSGSLKGDEQFF,TGTGCCATCACTGGGACTAGCGGGAGTCTAAAGGGTGATGAGCAGTTCTTC
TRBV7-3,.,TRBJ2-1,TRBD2,CASSTSSGSPNNEQFF,TGTGCCAGCAGCACCTCTAGCGGGAGCCCGAACAATGAGCAGTTCTTC
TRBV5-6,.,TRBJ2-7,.,CASSLRQGSYEQYF,TGTGCCAGCAGCTTGCGGCAGGGGTCCTACGAGCAGTACTTC
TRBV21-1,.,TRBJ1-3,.,CASRVTGAGNTIYF,TGTGCCAGCAGGGTGACAGGGGCAGGAAACACCATATATTTT